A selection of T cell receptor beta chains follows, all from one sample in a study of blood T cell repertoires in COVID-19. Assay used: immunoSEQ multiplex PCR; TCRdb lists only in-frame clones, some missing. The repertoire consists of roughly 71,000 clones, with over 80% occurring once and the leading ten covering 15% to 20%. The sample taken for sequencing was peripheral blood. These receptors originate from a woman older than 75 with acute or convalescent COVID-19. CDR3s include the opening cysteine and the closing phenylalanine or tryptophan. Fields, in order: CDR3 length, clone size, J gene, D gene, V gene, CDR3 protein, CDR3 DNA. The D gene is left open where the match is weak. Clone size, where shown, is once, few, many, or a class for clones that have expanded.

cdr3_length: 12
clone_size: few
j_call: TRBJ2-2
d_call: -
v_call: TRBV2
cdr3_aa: CASRGTRWELFF
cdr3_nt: TGTGCCAGCAGGGGGACTCGCTGGGAGCTGTTTTTT

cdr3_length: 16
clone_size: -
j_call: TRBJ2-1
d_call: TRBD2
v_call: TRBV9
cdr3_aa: CASSVGGLGVSDEQFF
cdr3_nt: TGTGCCAGCAGCGTAGGGGGACTAGGGGTGAGCGATGAGCAGTTCTTC

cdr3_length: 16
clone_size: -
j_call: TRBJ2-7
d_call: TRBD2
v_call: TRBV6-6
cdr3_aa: CASSLQPGGRVYEQYF
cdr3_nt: TGTGCCAGCAGCCTTCAACCCGGCGGGAGAGTCTACGAGCAGTACTTC

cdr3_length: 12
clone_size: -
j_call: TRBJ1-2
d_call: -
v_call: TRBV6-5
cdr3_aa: CASSSDIYGYTF
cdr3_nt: TGTGCCAGCAGCTCAGACATCTATGGCTACACCTTC

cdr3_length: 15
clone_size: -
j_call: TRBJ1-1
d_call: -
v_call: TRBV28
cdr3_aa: CASSRSSTTRAEAFF
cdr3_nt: TGTGCCAGCAGTCGGTCTTCAACCACTCGGGCTGAAGCTTTCTTT

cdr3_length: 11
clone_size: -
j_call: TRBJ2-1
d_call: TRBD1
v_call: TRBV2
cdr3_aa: CAGTVYNEQFF
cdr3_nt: TGTGCCGGGACAGTTTACAATGAGCAGTTCTTC

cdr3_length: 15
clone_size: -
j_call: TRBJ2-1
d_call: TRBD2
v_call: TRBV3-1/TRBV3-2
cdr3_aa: CASRGVRGDYNEQFF
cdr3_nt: TGTGCCAGCAGGGGGGTACGGGGGGACTACAATGAGCAGTTCTTC

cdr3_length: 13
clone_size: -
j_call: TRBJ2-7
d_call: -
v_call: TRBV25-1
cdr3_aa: CASRGGGSYEQYF
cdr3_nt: TGTGCCAGCCGCGGAGGCGGATCCTACGAGCAGTACTTC

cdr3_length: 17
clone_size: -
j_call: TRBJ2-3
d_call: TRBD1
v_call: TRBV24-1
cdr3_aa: CATSDPDPGQGTDTQYF
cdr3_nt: TGTGCCACCAGTGACCCCGATCCGGGACAGGGGACAGATACGCAGTATTTT

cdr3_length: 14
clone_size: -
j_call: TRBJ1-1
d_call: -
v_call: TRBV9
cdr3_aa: CASTRTVEGTEAFF
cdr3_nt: TGTGCCAGCACCAGAACAGTGGAGGGCACTGAAGCTTTCTTT

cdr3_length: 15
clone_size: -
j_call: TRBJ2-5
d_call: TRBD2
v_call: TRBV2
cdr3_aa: CASSESGREPGTQYF
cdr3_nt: TGTGCCAGCAGTGAGAGCGGGAGGGAGCCGGGGACCCAGTACTTC

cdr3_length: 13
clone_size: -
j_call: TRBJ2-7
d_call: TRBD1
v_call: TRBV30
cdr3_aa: CACSRDRGYEQYF
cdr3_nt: TGTGCCTGTTCCCGGGACAGGGGCTACGAGCAGTACTTC

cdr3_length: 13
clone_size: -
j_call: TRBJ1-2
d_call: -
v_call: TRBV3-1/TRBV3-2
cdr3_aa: CASSQLPGEGYTF
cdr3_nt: TGTGCCAGCAGCCAACTTCCAGGGGAGGGCTACACCTTC

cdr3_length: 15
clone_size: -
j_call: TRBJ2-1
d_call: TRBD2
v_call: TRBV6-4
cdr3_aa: CASSPGTSGDNEQFF
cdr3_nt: TGTGCCAGCAGTCCAGGGACTAGCGGAGACAATGAGCAGTTCTTC

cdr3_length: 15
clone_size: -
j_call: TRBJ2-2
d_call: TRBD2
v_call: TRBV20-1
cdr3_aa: CSASLVAGGTGELFF
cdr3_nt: TGCAGTGCTAGTTTGGTAGCGGGAGGCACCGGGGAGCTGTTTTTT

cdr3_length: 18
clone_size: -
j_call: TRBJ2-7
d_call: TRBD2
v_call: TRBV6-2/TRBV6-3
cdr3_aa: CASSYNSRRLAEFYEQYF
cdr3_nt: TGTGCCAGCAGTTATAACTCTAGACGACTAGCCGAGTTCTACGAGCAGTACTTC

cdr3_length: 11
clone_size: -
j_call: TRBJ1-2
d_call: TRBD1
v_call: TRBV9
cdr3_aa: CASSGQGDYTF
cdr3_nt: TGTGCCAGCAGCGGTCAGGGGGACTACACCTTC

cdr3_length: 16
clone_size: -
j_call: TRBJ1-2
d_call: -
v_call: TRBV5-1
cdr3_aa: CASSMDSRQDWYGYTF
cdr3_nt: TGCGCCAGCAGCATGGACAGTCGACAGGATTGGTATGGCTACACCTTC

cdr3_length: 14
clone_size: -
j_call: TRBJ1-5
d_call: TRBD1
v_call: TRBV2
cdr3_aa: CASSDQGGRQPQHF
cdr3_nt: TGTGCCAGCAGTGACCAAGGGGGCAGGCAGCCCCAGCATTTT

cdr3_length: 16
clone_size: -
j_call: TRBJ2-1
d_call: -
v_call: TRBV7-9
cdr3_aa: CASSLVGGGPSHEQFF
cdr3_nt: TGTGCCAGCAGCTTAGTGGGGGGGGGCCCCTCGCATGAGCAGTTCTTC

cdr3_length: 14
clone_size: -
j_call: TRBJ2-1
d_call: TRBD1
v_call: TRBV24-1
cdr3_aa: CATSETGARGEQFF
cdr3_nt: TGTGCCACCAGTGAAACAGGGGCCCGAGGTGAGCAGTTCTTC

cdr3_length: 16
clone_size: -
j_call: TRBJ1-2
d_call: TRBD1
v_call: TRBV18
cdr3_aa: CASSPDRERAWEGYTF
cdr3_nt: TGTGCCAGCTCACCCGACAGGGAGAGGGCTTGGGAAGGCTACACCTTC

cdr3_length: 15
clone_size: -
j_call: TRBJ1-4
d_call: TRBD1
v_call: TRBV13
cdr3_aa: CASSPGTGTVEKLFF
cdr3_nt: TGTGCCAGCAGCCCCGGGACAGGGACAGTTGAAAAACTGTTTTTT

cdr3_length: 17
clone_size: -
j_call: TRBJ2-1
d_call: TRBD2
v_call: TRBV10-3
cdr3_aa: CAISESRAGGPSGEQFF
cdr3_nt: TGTGCCATCAGTGAGTCGAGGGCGGGAGGTCCGTCAGGTGAGCAGTTCTTC

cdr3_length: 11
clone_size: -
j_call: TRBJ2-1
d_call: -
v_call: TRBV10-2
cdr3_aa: CASSDSNEQFF
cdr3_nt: TGCGCCAGCAGTGATTCGAATGAGCAGTTCTTC

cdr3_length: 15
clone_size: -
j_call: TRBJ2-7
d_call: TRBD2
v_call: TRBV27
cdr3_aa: CASSPAGTRDYEQYF
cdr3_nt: TGTGCCAGCAGCCCCGCCGGGACTAGAGACTACGAGCAGTACTTC

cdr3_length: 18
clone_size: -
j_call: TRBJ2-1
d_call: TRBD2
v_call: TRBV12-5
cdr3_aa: CASGLVLWTSVQKNEQFF
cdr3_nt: TGTGCTAGTGGTTTGGTACTTTGGACTAGTGTGCAAAAGAATGAGCAGTTCTTC

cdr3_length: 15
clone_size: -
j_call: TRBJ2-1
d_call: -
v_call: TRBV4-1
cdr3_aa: CASSQEERAGNEQFF
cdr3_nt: TGCGCCAGCAGCCAAGAGGAGAGGGCGGGCAATGAGCAGTTCTTC

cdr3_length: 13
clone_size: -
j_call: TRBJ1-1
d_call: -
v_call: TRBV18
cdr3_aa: CATNPQVNTEAFF
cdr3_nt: TGTGCCACCAACCCCCAGGTGAACACTGAAGCTTTCTTT

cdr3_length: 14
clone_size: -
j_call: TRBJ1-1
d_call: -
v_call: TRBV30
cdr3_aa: CAWSRGGNNRESFF
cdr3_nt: TGTGCCTGGAGTCGTGGGGGAAATAACAGGGAATCGTTCTTT

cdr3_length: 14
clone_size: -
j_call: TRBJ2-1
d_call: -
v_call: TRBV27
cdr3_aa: CASSLSIGNNEQFF
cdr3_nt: TGTGCCAGCAGTTTATCGATCGGGAATAATGAGCAGTTCTTC

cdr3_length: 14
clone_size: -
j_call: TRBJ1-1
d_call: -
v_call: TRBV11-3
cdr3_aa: CASSLDRGNTEAFF
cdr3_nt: TGTGCCAGCAGCTTAGACAGGGGGAACACTGAAGCTTTCTTT

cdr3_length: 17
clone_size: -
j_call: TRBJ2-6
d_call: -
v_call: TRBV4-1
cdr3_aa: CASSQDIRGAGANVLTF
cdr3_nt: TGCGCCAGCAGCCAAGATATAAGGGGCGCTGGGGCCAACGTCCTGACTTTC

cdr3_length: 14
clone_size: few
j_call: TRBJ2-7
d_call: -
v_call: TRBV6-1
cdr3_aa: CASSELSRVGEQYF
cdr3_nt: TGTGCCAGCAGTGAATTGTCCAGGGTTGGCGAGCAGTACTTC

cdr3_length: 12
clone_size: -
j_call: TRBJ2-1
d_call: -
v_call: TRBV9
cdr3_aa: CASSVGLGEQFF
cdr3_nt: TGTGCCAGCAGCGTAGGGCTTGGTGAGCAGTTCTTC

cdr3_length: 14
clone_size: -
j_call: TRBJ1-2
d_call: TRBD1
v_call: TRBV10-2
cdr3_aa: CASTQGQGVYGYTF
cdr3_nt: TGCGCCAGCACTCAGGGACAGGGTGTCTATGGCTACACCTTC